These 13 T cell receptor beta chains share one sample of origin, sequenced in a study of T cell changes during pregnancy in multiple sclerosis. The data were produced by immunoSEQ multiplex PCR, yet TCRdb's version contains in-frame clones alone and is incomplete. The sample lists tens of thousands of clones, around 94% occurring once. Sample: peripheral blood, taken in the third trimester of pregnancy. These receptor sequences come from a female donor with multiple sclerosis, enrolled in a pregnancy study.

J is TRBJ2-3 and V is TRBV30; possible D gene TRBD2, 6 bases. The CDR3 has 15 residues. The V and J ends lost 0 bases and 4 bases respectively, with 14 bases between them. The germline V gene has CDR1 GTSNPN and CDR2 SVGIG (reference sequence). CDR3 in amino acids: CAWSVLGGGADTQYF. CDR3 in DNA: TGTGCCTGGAGTGTACTCGGGGGTGGTGCAGATACGCAGTATTTT.

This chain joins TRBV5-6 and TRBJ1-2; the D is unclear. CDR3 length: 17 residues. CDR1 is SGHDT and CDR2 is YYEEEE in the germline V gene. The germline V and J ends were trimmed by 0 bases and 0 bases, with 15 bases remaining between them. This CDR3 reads CASSLVISTFANYGYTF. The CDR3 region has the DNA TGTGCCAGCAGCTTGGTTATTTCGACATTCGCTAACTATGGCTACACCTTC.

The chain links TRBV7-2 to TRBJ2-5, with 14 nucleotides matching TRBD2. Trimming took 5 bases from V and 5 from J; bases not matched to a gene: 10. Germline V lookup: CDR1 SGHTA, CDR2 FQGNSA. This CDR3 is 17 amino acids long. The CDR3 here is CASSGLPGLAGVETQYF. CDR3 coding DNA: TGTGCCAGCAGCGGACTACCGGGACTAGCGGGGGTGGAGACCCAGTACTTC.

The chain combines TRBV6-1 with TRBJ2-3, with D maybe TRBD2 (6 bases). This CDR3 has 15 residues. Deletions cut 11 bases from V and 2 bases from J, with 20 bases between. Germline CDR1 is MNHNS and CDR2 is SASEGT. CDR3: CAHREGPGATDTQYF. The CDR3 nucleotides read TGTGCCCACAGAGAAGGTCCGGGAGCCACAGATACGCAGTATTTT.

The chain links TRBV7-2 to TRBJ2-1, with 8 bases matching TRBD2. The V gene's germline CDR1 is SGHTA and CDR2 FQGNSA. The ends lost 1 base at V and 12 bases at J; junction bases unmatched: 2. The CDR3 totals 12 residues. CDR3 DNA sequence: TGTGCCAGCAGCTTAGGGGCGGGGGGGCAGTTCTTC. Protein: CASSLGAGGQFF.

CDR3 sequence (DNA): TGTGCCAGCACCCCGGACAGGGCGGGCACTGAAGCTTTCTTT. Translation gives CASTPDRAGTEAFF. This chain uses TRBV6-6 with TRBJ1-1; 8 positions agree with TRBD1. CDR3 length: 14 amino acids. Trimming removed 7 bases from V and 4 bases from J; junction bases left unmatched: 8. Germline CDR1 is MNHNY and CDR2 is SVGAGI (reference sequence).

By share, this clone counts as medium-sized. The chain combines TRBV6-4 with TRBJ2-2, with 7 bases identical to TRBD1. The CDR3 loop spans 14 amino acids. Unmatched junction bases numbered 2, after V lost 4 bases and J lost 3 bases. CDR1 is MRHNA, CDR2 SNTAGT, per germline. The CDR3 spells CASSGDRDTGELFF. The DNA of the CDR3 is TGTGCCAGCAGTGGAGACAGGGACACCGGGGAGCTGTTTTTT.

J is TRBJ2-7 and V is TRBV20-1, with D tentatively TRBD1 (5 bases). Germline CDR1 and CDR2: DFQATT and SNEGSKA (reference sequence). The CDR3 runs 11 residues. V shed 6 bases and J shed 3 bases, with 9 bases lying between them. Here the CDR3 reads CSAVDSYEQYF. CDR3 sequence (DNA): TGCAGTGCCGTCGACAGCTACGAGCAGTACTTC.

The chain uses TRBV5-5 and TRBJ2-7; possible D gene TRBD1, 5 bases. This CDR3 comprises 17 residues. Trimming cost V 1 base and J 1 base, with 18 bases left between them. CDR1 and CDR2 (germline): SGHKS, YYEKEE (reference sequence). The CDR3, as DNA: TGTGCCAGCAGCTTGATGTTTGGCCCAGGGCTGTCCTACGAGCAGTACTTC. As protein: CASSLMFGPGLSYEQYF. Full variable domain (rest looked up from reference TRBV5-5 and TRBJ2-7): DAGVTQSPTHLIKTRGQQVTLRCSPISGHKSVSWYQQVLGQGPQFIFQYYEKEERGRGNFPDRFSARQFPNYSSELNVNALLLGDSALYLCASSLMFGPGLSYEQYFGPGTRLTVT.

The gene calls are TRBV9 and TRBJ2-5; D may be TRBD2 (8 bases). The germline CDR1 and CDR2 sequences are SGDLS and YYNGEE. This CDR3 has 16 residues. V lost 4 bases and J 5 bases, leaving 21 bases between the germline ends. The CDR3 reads CASSYRGAGAQETQYF. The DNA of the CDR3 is TGTGCCAGCAGCTACAGGGGAGCGGGGGCACAGGAGACCCAGTACTTC.

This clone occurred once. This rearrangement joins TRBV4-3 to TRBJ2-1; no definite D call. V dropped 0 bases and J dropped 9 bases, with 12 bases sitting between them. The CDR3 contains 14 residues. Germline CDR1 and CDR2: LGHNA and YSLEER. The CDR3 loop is CASSQEKQLGEQFF. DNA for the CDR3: TGCGCCAGCAGCCAAGAGAAACAGCTCGGTGAGCAGTTCTTC.

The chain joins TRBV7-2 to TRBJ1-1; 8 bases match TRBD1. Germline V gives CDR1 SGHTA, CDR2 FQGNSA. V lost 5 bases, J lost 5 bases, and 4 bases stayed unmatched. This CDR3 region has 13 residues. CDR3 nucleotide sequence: TGTGCCAGCAGCACGGGACAGGAGACTGAAGCTTTCTTT. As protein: CASSTGQETEAFF.

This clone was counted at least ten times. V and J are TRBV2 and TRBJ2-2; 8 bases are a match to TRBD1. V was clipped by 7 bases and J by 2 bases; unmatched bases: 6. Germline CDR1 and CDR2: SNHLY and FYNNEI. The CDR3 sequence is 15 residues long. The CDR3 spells CASNGQGRNTGELFF. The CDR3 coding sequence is TGTGCCAGCAATGGACAGGGCAGAAACACCGGGGAGCTGTTTTTT.